In its sample, the clone carrying this TCR beta chain was seen a few times. The CDR3 sequence is 16 residues long. Germline-derived CDR1 and CDR2 are SGHTA and FQGNSA. Trimming pared 1 base from V and 6 bases from J, leaving 18 bases between. These data come from a study of beta chain features in type 1 diabetes. The authors reverse transcribed all of the isolated RNA, so sequencing captured expressed TCRB transcripts. Libraries were prepared by immunoSEQ multiplex PCR; TCRdb keeps only in-frame clonotypes and omits some of them. The sample lists about 250,000 clones; 13% to 15% were seen once. This chain joins TRBV7-2 and TRBJ1-2, with D perhaps matching TRBD1 (5 bases). Input material: naive CD4+ T cells from blood. The receptor's source is a woman in her thirties or forties in good health. CDR3 coding DNA: TGTGCCAGCAGCTTAGGAGGATCTTCCGGAGGGGATGGCTACACCTTC. Its translation: CASSLGGSSGGDGYTF. Drawing the rest from reference TRBV7-2 and TRBJ1-2, the complete variable domain is GAGVSQSPSNKVTEKGKDVELRCDPISGHTALYWYRQSLGQGLEFLIYFQGNSAPDKSGLPSDRFSAERTGGSVSTLTIQRTQQEDSAVYLCASSLGGSSGGDGYTFGSGTRLTVV.